This T cell receptor (beta chain) stems from a study of OX40 agonist ivuxolimab in advanced cancers. At the level of the study: The study reported partial responses in three patients: one hepatocellular carcinoma, two cutaneous melanoma. Whole-study findings and limits: Relative to CD4+, CD8+ T cells held more expanded clones on average.

In regard to this clone: No antigen is known for it.

The CDR3 runs to 16 residues. From germline, CDR1 is SGHRS and CDR2 YFSETQ. Generated by immunoSEQ multiplex PCR, the TCRdb table keeps only in-frame clones and is missing some. This sample carries around 33,000 clones, about 93% of them seen once, and the ten largest clones take around 4%. The chain is built from TRBV5-1 and TRBJ2-5; tentatively, D is TRBD1 (7 bases). The J call is in doubt because the DNA end fits TRBJ2-7 better. This TCR came from an adult with an advanced solid tumor such as melanoma, head and neck, liver or kidney cancer. Sequencing was performed on CD4+ or CD8+ T cells sorted from blood, taken in a trial of the OX40 agonist ivuxolimab. CDR3 in DNA: TGCGCCAGCAGCCCGGGAGCCTTAGACAGGGCCTACGAGCAGTACTTC. Translating it yields CASSPGALDRAYEQYF.